The subject of this entry is one T cell receptor beta chain. Its antigen specificity is not known. Base qualities are missing; no much larger clone stands one base away. Inclusion was restricted to participants for whom at least one PBMC sample before ART initiation and at least two post-ART samples were available. All participants with HIV were treated in the United States of America. Cryopreserved samples of about 0.95-10 million PBMC were thawed and washed before DNA extraction. At the time of the earliest PBMC sample, participants with HIV were aged between about 20 and 60 years. Per participant, PBMC samples came from 1-4 timepoints prior to ART initiation and 2-8 timepoints following ART initiation, for a median of 7 samples. Serial HIV viral load, CD4+ T-cell count, ART history and demographic data were obtained for every participant. Genomic DNA was extracted from unsorted PBMC with a Qiagen kit on a QIAcube, processed in batches of 12 samples.

The CDR3 holds 17 amino acids from the cysteine to the phenylalanine. Only the CDR3 DNA stays, 51 bases, in frame from base 1. Between the V and J ends, shortened by 4 bases and 2 bases respectively, the junction contains 17 bases. From a lookup of the germline V gene, CDR1 and CDR2 are SGHAT and FQNNGV. The immunoSEQ hsTCRB v3.0 assay was used at survey level resolution to sequence the TRB variable region. A depth of roughly 40,000-55,000 T-cell genomes per sample was targeted for TRB sequencing. TRB libraries were pooled and sequenced on an Illumina MiSeq using a v3 150-cycle kit. The original methods were these. Repertoire analysis ran in R within a reproducible Nextflow workflow covering QC, data transformation and analysis. LymphoSeq2, an R package for AIRR-Seq data exploration, was used to implement custom analyses. After excluding several samples that yielded fewer than 5000 total TRB sequences, roughly 190 HIV repertoires remained for analysis. Of the 188 retained HIV repertoires, under 65 were collected before and roughly 130 after ART initiation. Each repertoire was downsampled to 5000 TRB nucleotide sequences, and summary statistics were averaged across 100 downsampling iterations. The analysis kept only TRB sequences whose CDR3 regions were at least seven amino acids long. A Shannon entropy-derived clonality score and the Gini coefficient were used to measure diversity. In the repertoire networks, any two of the top 5000 CDR3 amino acid sequences were connected whenever the two sequences differed by an edit distance of one. GLIPH2 predicted antigen specificity groups and MHC restriction for TRB CDR3 amino acid sequences. To flag known associations with CMV, EBV, HIV or tissue antigens, CDR3 amino acid sequences were compared against VDJdb and McPAS-TCR. Pre-ART, post-ART and control groups were compared with Wilcoxon signed-rank tests and Holm-Bonferroni correction. TCRdb retrieved this table from immuneACCESS and kept in-frame rearrangements only. Not all clones are present; in checked studies, unresolved V genes account for under half, and no reason is known for the remainder. V and J calls and clone size are given by that table; D and trimming were obtained from the DNA. In this sample the table shows some 16,000 clones, approximately 89% of which occur a single time. The top ten constitute 10% to 15% of the sample.

This sample stems from a study of long-term antiretroviral therapy in people with HIV (dated by TCRdb to 2022 to 2024). Broadly, across the study: The earliest samples were collected about a decade before the 2015 WHO recommendation for immediate ART, when ART was typically delayed until CD4 counts fell. A retrospective serial study tested whether ART initiation and durable HIV suppression were associated with changes in peripheral blood TRB repertoire composition and diversity. From some 30 adults with confirmed HIV infection, the cohort provided under 250 cryopreserved PBMC samples, gathered serially across a mean of approximately six years (range 1-12). No cross-contamination during QIAcube processing turned up in test extractions that ran a monoclonal T-cell line alongside 30 to 40 polyclonal samples. About a third of the roughly 30 participants with HIV were female.

Overall results and qualifications from the work: Since PBMC availability was limited, sequencing covered only the TCR beta chain, with no alpha chain pairing. No data were available on ART adherence, viral resistance or therapy changes, limiting inferences about post-ART repertoire changes. Compared with controls, HIV repertoires had narrower CDR3 length ranges, and the network structure pointed to an antigen-experienced repertoire that shifted only slightly toward naive after ART. Samples dated from about 2003 to 2018, and the ART regimens used may be less effective than current ones. Unsorted PBMC were profiled instead of sorted CD4+ and CD8+ T cells because pre-ART samples had limited cell numbers. Expanded TRB clones identified before ART initiation dominated the repertoire across all time points, though the dominance fluctuated and decreased in many PLHIV after ART. ART initiation was associated with a significant increase in TRB diversity, but diversity stayed significantly below transplant donor controls even after long-term ART.

Sequenced here: unsorted PBMCs, sampled 0.6 years after starting antiretroviral therapy. The rearrangement joined TRBV11-2 to TRBJ2-2, with a tentative D gene TRBD2 over 5 matching bases. The TCR was taken from a woman in her forties with HIV. In nucleotide form, the sequence is TGTGCCAGCAGCTCATGGAGGCTTGTGGCAAACACCGGGGAGCTGTTTTTT. Its coded protein is CASSSWRLVANTGELFF.